Given below is one T cell receptor (beta chain) in context. Sequencing used immunoSEQ multiplex PCR; TCRdb keeps in-frame clones, though not all of them. Among around 2.3 million clones listed, approximately 96% were seen once. The sample is drawn from a study of shared clonotypes between healthy human individuals. V gave up 6 bases and J gave up 2 bases; unmatched junction bases: 10. The length of the CDR3 is 15 residues. Germline CDR1 is KGHSH and CDR2 is LQKENI. The TCR sequence derives from a man younger than 35 in good health. The sample consisted of naive CD4+ T cells sorted from blood. Subset reported: CD45RA+ positively selected. The genes are TRBV18 and TRBJ2-7; 7 bases map to TRBD1. This CDR3 is CASSQTTGSPYEQYF. The CDR3 bases are TGTGCCAGCTCTCAGACGACAGGGAGTCCCTACGAGCAGTACTTC. Drawing the rest from reference TRBV18 and TRBJ2-7, the complete variable domain is NAGVMQNPRHLVRRRGQEARLRCSPMKGHSHVYWYRQLPEEGLKFMVYLQKENIIDESGMPKERFSAEFPKEGPSILRIQQVVRGDSAAYFCASSQTTGSPYEQYFGPGTRLTVT.